This T cell receptor (beta chain) was captured in a study of T cell responses to AZD1222 COVID-19 vaccine. Study context: Second doses were pooled across both intervals (about 4 or about 12 weeks). Study-level points and caveats: Donors were largely white British and mainly female; clonal diversity was possibly underestimated.

This clone turned up a few times. Its target is not known. Here immunoSEQ multiplex PCR was the method, and the copy in TCRdb shows in-frame clones only, minus some. The table records about 120,000 clones, 85% to 95% of them present only once. This CDR3 is 16 amino acids long. Trimming cost V 3 bases and J 0 bases; bases outside gene matches: 3. Germline V gives CDR1 SGHRS, CDR2 YFSETQ. The sequence was collected from an adult in good health. The sample consisted of peripheral blood, taken on day 0 of AZD1222 vaccination. J is TRBJ2-3 and V is TRBV5-1; TRBD2 matches at 11 bases. For the CDR3, the DNA is TGCGCCAGCAGCTACACTAGCGGGGGTAGCACAGATACGCAGTATTTT. Residues: CASSYTSGGSTDTQYF.